The rows below give T cell receptor beta chains drawn from one sample of a study of shared T cell receptors in the human thymus. Assay used: immunoSEQ multiplex PCR; TCRdb lists only in-frame clones, some missing. The sample records just under 550,000 clones, about four fifths being singletons. The same specimen was also included in a second study, on human thymus T cells.

The sequencing input was thymocytes. These TCRs come from a boy younger than two with a congenital heart defect. Each CDR3 is given with its conserved first and last residue. A D gene is named only where the DNA matches it firmly. Rows may omit the clone size; those that give it use once, few, many or a size class.

clone_size	v_call	j_call	d_call	cdr3_nt	cdr3_aa
NA	TRBV6-5	TRBJ1-4	NA	TGTGCCAGCAGTTACTCGCGGGGGCGAAAACTGTTTTTT	CASSYSRGRKLFF
NA	TRBV6-1	TRBJ2-1	TRBD1	TGTGCCAGCAGTGAAGCGAGGGACAGGGCCTACAATGAGCAGTTCTTC	CASSEARDRAYNEQFF
NA	TRBV18	TRBJ2-7	NA	TGTGCCAGCTCCCCGAGCGTGGGCTACGAGCAGTACTTC	CASSPSVGYEQYF
NA	TRBV5-6	TRBJ2-7	TRBD2	TGTGCCAGCAGCTCGGGGAGGGACTTGTCCTACGAGCAGTACTTC	CASSSGRDLSYEQYF
NA	TRBV27	TRBJ2-1	TRBD1	TGTGCCAGCAGGACCCCCGGGACAGGGTGCAATGAGCAGTTCTTC	CASRTPGTGCNEQFF
NA	TRBV21-1	TRBJ2-7	NA	TGTGCCAGCAGCAAAGAGGGGACTAGCAGCTACGAGCAGTACTTC	CASSKEGTSSYEQYF
NA	TRBV18	TRBJ2-3	NA	TGTGCCAGCTCACCACCGGAGGTAGGGAATTGCACAGATACGCAGTATTTT	CASSPPEVGNCTDTQYF
few	TRBV4-2	TRBJ2-7	NA	TGTGCCAGCAGCCAAGCCGACAGGTTGACCTCCTACGAGCAGTACTTC	CASSQADRLTSYEQYF
once	TRBV6-6	TRBJ1-2	NA	TGTGCCAGCACCAACGGGGTTTGGGGCTACACCTTC	CASTNGVWGYTF
NA	TRBV15	TRBJ1-4	NA	TGTGCCACCGGCAGAGATGGGGACTCGAAACTGTTTTTT	CATGRDGDSKLFF
NA	TRBV9	TRBJ1-4	NA	TGTGCCAGCAGATCAGATGGGCCGTCTGAAAAACTGTTTTTT	CASRSDGPSEKLFF